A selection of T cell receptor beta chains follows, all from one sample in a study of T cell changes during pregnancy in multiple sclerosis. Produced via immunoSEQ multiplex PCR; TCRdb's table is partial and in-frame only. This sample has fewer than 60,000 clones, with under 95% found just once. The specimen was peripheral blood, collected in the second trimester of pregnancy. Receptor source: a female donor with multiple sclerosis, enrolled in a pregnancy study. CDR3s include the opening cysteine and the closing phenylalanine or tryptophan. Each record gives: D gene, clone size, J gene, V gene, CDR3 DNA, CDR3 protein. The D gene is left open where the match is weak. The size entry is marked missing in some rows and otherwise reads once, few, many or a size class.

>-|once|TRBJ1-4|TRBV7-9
TGTGCCAGCAGCCTGGATAACGGGGGGGCGAGTGAAAAACTGTTTTTT
CASSLDNGGASEKLFF
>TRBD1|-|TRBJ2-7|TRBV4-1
TGCGCCAGCAGCCAGAGGGGGCCTAATTCCTACGAGCAGTACTTC
CASSQRGPNSYEQYF
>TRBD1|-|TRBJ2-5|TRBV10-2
TGCGCCAGCAGTCTTTTTGGGACAGGTGGGGAGACCCAGTACTTC
CASSLFGTGGETQYF
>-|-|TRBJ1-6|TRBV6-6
TGTGCCAGCAGTTACGCCACAGATAATTCACCCCTCCACTTT
CASSYATDNSPLHF
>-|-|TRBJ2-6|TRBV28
TGTGCGGTGGGGCTCTCTGGGGCCAACGTCCTGACTTTC
CAVGLSGANVLTF
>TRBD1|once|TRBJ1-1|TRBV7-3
TGTGCCAGCAGCCTCGGGACAGCCACTGAAGCTTTCTTT
CASSLGTATEAFF
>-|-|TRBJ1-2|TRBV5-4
TGTGCCAGCAGTCTTCAAGGGGGTATCCTGGGCTACACCTTC
CASSLQGGILGYTF
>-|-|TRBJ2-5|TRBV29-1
TGCAGCGTTCTACTGCACGACCAAGAGACCCAGTACTTC
CSVLLHDQETQYF
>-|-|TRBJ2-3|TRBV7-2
TGTGCCAGCAGCGAAGACCGAGAGGTTACAGATACGCAGTATTTT
CASSEDREVTDTQYF
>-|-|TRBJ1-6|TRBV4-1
TGCGCCAGCAGCCCTCGTTCAACCGGACAGCCTAATTCACCCCTCCACTTT
CASSPRSTGQPNSPLHF
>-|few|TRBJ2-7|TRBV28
TGTGCCAGCAGTTTGGACAGAAACGAGCAGTACTTC
CASSLDRNEQYF
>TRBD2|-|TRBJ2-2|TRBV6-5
TGTGCCAGCAGAACGACTAGCGGGGAAACCGGGGAGCTGTTTTTT
CASRTTSGETGELFF
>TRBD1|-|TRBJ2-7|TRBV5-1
TGCGCCAGCAGCTTGGATCCGGGACAGGCCTACGAGCAGTACTTC
CASSLDPGQAYEQYF
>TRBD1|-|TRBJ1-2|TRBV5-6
TGTGCCAGCAGCTCGGGGCCCCCGGGACAGGAAACTCACTATGGCTACACCTTC
CASSSGPPGQETHYGYTF
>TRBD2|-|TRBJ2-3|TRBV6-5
TGTGCCAGCAGTTACTCTGGGACTAGCAGGGATACGCAGTATTTT
CASSYSGTSRDTQYF
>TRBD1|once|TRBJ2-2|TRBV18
TGTGCCAGCTCACCCTCGCACAGGGGGACCGGGGAGCTGTTTTTT
CASSPSHRGTGELFF
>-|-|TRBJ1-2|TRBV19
TGTGCCAGTAGAGGACAGCTTTATGGCTACACCTTC
CASRGQLYGYTF
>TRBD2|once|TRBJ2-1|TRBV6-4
TGTGCCAGCAGTGACTCGACTAGCGGGGGGCATGAGCAGTTCTTC
CASSDSTSGGHEQFF
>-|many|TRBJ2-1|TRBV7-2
TGTGCCAGCAGCTTCTGGGGGGGGCATGAGCAGTTCTTC
CASSFWGGHEQFF
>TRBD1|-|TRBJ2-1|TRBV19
TGTGCCAGTACAGTTGCCGGGACAGAGCACAATGAGCAGTTCTTC
CASTVAGTEHNEQFF
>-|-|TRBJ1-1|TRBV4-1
TGCGCCAGCAGCCAAGGATGGAGGGGACGCACTGAAGCTTTCTTT
CASSQGWRGRTEAFF
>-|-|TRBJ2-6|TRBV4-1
TGCGCCAGCAGCCAGACCTCGGCAGGGGCAGAGTCTGGGGCCAACGTCCTGACTTTC
CASSQTSAGAESGANVLTF
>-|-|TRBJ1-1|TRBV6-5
TGTGCCAGCAGTTACTTCGCGACATCGAACACTGAAGCTTTCTTT
CASSYFATSNTEAFF
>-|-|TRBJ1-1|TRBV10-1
TGCGCCAGCTTCGACATAGCGCGTTCGGACAGTGAAGCTTTCTTT
CASFDIARSDSEAFF
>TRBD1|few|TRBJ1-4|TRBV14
TGTGCCAGCAGCTTGAGGACAGGGTGGAATGAAAAACTGTTTTTT
CASSLRTGWNEKLFF
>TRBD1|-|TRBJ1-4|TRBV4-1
TGCGCCAGCAGCCCGGGACAGGGGATCAATGAAAAACTGTTTTTT
CASSPGQGINEKLFF
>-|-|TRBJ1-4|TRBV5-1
TGCGCCAGCAGCTCCACAGCCGGTAATGAAAAACTGTTTTTT
CASSSTAGNEKLFF
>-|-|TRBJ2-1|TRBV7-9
TGTGCCAGCAGCCACTCACTAGCCAATGAGCAGTTCTTC
CASSHSLANEQFF
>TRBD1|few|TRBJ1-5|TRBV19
TGTGCCACTAAGGACAGGCCGCCATATAGCAATCAGCCCCAGCATTTT
CATKDRPPYSNQPQHF
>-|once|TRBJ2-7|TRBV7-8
TGTGCCAGCGCTCCACCCAGGGCCACCTACGAGCAGTACTTC
CASAPPRATYEQYF
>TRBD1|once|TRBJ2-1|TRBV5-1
TGCGCCAGCAAGTCGGGACAGTCCTACAATGAGCAGTTCTTC
CASKSGQSYNEQFF
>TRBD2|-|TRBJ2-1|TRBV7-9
TGTGCCAGCAGCTTAGCCGGGGGGGTTTACAATGAGCAGTTCTTC
CASSLAGGVYNEQFF
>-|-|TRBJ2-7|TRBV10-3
TGTGCCATCAGTGAAAGCCGTGGGCTCTACGAGCAGTACTTC
CAISESRGLYEQYF
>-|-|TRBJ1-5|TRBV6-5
TGTGCCAGCAGCCCCGGGTCCAGCAATCAGCCCCAGCATTTT
CASSPGSSNQPQHF
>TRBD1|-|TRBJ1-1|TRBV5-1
TGCGCCAGCAGCCCCCGGGACAGCACTGAAGCTTTCTTT
CASSPRDSTEAFF
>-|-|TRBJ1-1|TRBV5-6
TGTGCCAGCAGCTTGGCTGGGGCAGGGGAAACTGAAGCTTTCTTT
CASSLAGAGETEAFF
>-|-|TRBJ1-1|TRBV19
TGTGCCAGTAGTATAGTGATCGGGGTTGTGAACACTGAAGCTTTCTTT
CASSIVIGVVNTEAFF
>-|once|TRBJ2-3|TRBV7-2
TGTGCCAGCAGCCCTCCTTCCACAGATACGCAGTATTTT
CASSPPSTDTQYF